This TCR beta chain was documented in a study of T-cell reconstitution after alpha-beta-depleted transplantation in children. Findings and limits, study-wide: Expanded graft clones numbering several hundred reportedly gave rise to alpha-beta T cells about two months after transplant.

Construction of the TCRbeta library involved unique molecular identifiers. TCRdb reprocessed the PCR reads with MiXCR, giving one entry per CDR3 protein. The data contain about 350,000 distinct CDR3 sequences, roughly 17% of them seen just once; the ten biggest clones take up roughly two fifths. The germline V gene has CDR1 MDHEN and CDR2 SYDVKM. The CDR3 is 11 amino acids. V gave up 9 bases and J gave up 2 bases, with 8 bases separating them. Worth noting for this clonotype: Its specificity is unknown.

The sequencing used PBMCs, mostly from graft donor cells, collected 360 days after TCRalphabeta/CD19-depleted stem cell transplant. The J gene is TRBJ2-7, the V gene TRBV28; D is unresolved. The sequence was collected from a male patient under 10 years old who had a stem cell transplant for acute lymphoblastic leukemia, so the T cells may come from the graft donor. CDR3 sequence reads: CASSTAYEQYF. CDR3 DNA sequence: TGTGCCAGTTCCACAGCCTACGAGCAGTACTTC. Filled out from reference TRBV28 and TRBJ2-7, the complete variable domain reads DVKVTQSSRYLVKRTGEKVFLECVQDMDHENMFWYRQDPGLGLRLIYFSYDVKMKEKGDIPEGYSVSREKKERFSLILESASTNQTSMYLCASSTAYEQYFGPGTRLTVT.